This is a list of T cell receptor beta chains from one sample in a study of OX40 agonist ivuxolimab in advanced cancers. The protocol was immunoSEQ multiplex PCR, while the TCRdb copy is restricted to in-frame clones and leaves out a portion. The sample has 80,000 or so clones; roughly 84% are singletons. The sequencing here drew on CD4+ or CD8+ T cells sorted from blood, taken in a trial of the OX40 agonist ivuxolimab. The receptors originated from an adult with an advanced solid tumor such as melanoma, head and neck, liver or kidney cancer. CDR3s include the opening cysteine and the closing phenylalanine or tryptophan. The order of the fields is D gene, J gene, clone size, V gene, CDR3 protein, CDR3 DNA. D genes are given only for firm matches. Clone size is not always given. Where it is, it says once, few, many or a class for expanded clones.

d_call: NA
j_call: TRBJ2-5
clone_size: once
v_call: TRBV4-1
cdr3_aa: CASSQAGTQAETQYF
cdr3_nt: TGCGCCAGCAGCCAAGCTGGTACCCAGGCTGAGACCCAGTACTTC

d_call: NA
j_call: TRBJ1-1
clone_size: few
v_call: TRBV9
cdr3_aa: CASSVVGGRGGVDEAFF
cdr3_nt: TGTGCCAGCAGCGTAGTGGGTGGCAGGGGAGGTGTTGATGAAGCTTTCTTT

d_call: NA
j_call: TRBJ1-1
clone_size: once
v_call: TRBV6-6
cdr3_aa: CASSYIGNYGEAFF
cdr3_nt: TGTGCCAGCAGTTACATAGGGAACTACGGTGAAGCTTTCTTT

d_call: NA
j_call: TRBJ1-2
clone_size: NA
v_call: TRBV7-2
cdr3_aa: CASSLGQGKNYGYTF
cdr3_nt: TGTGCCAGCAGCTTAGGGCAGGGTAAAAACTATGGCTACACCTTC

d_call: NA
j_call: TRBJ1-1
clone_size: NA
v_call: TRBV28
cdr3_aa: CASSRGDGVNTEAFF
cdr3_nt: TGTGCCAGCAGTAGAGGGGACGGAGTGAACACTGAAGCTTTCTTT

d_call: NA
j_call: TRBJ1-1
clone_size: NA
v_call: TRBV7-2
cdr3_aa: CASSTGAYNTEAFF
cdr3_nt: TGTGCCAGCAGCACCGGGGCCTATAACACTGAAGCTTTCTTT

d_call: TRBD2
j_call: TRBJ2-3
clone_size: NA
v_call: TRBV18
cdr3_aa: CASSPFSGSGTDTQYF
cdr3_nt: TGTGCCAGCTCACCGTTTAGCGGGAGTGGCACAGATACGCAGTATTTT

d_call: NA
j_call: TRBJ1-2
clone_size: NA
v_call: TRBV7-2
cdr3_aa: CASSPSWGQDGYTF
cdr3_nt: TGTGCCAGCAGCCCCAGCTGGGGGCAGGATGGCTACACCTTC

d_call: NA
j_call: TRBJ2-3
clone_size: NA
v_call: TRBV7-2
cdr3_aa: CASSPDGGASRRSTDTQYF
cdr3_nt: TGTGCCAGCAGCCCAGACGGTGGGGCTAGCCGCCGGAGCACAGATACGCAGTATTTT

d_call: NA
j_call: TRBJ1-1
clone_size: NA
v_call: TRBV28
cdr3_aa: CASRRKIEAFF
cdr3_nt: TGTGCCAGCAGACGCAAGATTGAAGCTTTCTTT

d_call: NA
j_call: TRBJ1-6
clone_size: NA
v_call: TRBV6-1
cdr3_aa: CASSTGIDSPLHF
cdr3_nt: TGTGCCAGCAGTACAGGGATTGATTCACCCCTCCACTTT

d_call: TRBD1
j_call: TRBJ1-2
clone_size: NA
v_call: TRBV18
cdr3_aa: CASSPADRGGHGYTF
cdr3_nt: TGTGCCAGCTCACCTGCTGACAGGGGCGGACATGGCTACACCTTC

d_call: NA
j_call: TRBJ1-5
clone_size: NA
v_call: TRBV4-1
cdr3_aa: CASSHTGSNQPQHF
cdr3_nt: TGCGCCAGCAGCCATACAGGGAGCAATCAGCCCCAGCATTTT

d_call: TRBD1
j_call: TRBJ1-1
clone_size: NA
v_call: TRBV4-1
cdr3_aa: CASSQGDRGGNTEAFF
cdr3_nt: TGCGCCAGCAGCCAAGGGGACAGGGGGGGGAACACTGAAGCTTTCTTT

d_call: NA
j_call: TRBJ1-1
clone_size: NA
v_call: TRBV10-3
cdr3_aa: CATTPSNTEAFF
cdr3_nt: TGTGCCACGACACCCTCTAACACTGAAGCTTTCTTT

d_call: TRBD2
j_call: TRBJ2-1
clone_size: NA
v_call: TRBV7-3
cdr3_aa: CASSPSGSSYNEQFF
cdr3_nt: TGTGCCAGCAGCCCTAGCGGGAGCTCCTACAATGAGCAGTTCTTC

d_call: TRBD2
j_call: TRBJ2-7
clone_size: once
v_call: TRBV7-3
cdr3_aa: CASSLAGGPNEQYF
cdr3_nt: TGTGCCAGCAGCTTAGCGGGAGGGCCGAACGAGCAGTACTTC

d_call: TRBD1
j_call: TRBJ1-3
clone_size: once
v_call: TRBV28
cdr3_aa: CASSLLDRGNTIYF
cdr3_nt: TGTGCCAGCAGTTTACTGGACAGGGGAAACACCATATATTTT

d_call: NA
j_call: TRBJ2-3
clone_size: NA
v_call: TRBV4-1
cdr3_aa: CASSQVTRVDTQYF
cdr3_nt: TGCGCCAGCAGCCAAGTGACTAGGGTGGATACGCAGTATTTT

d_call: NA
j_call: TRBJ1-5
clone_size: NA
v_call: TRBV6-6
cdr3_aa: CASSFRVEQPQHF
cdr3_nt: TGTGCCAGCAGTTTTCGGGTGGAGCAGCCCCAGCATTTT

d_call: NA
j_call: TRBJ1-1
clone_size: NA
v_call: TRBV27
cdr3_aa: CASSSHGDTEAFF
cdr3_nt: TGTGCCAGCAGCTCCCATGGGGACACTGAAGCTTTCTTT

d_call: TRBD1
j_call: TRBJ1-1
clone_size: NA
v_call: TRBV5-1
cdr3_aa: CASGRLGGQLTEAFF
cdr3_nt: TGCGCCAGTGGGCGCTTGGGGGGACAGCTCACTGAAGCTTTCTTT

d_call: NA
j_call: TRBJ1-2
clone_size: NA
v_call: TRBV29-1
cdr3_aa: CSVAWGSGGYTF
cdr3_nt: TGCAGCGTTGCATGGGGGAGTGGTGGCTACACCTTC

d_call: NA
j_call: TRBJ1-4
clone_size: NA
v_call: TRBV19
cdr3_aa: CASRKPGAGNEKLFF
cdr3_nt: TGTGCCAGTCGGAAGCCAGGGGCGGGTAATGAAAAACTGTTTTTT

d_call: NA
j_call: TRBJ1-2
clone_size: NA
v_call: TRBV14
cdr3_aa: CASSHVRRDGYTF
cdr3_nt: TGTGCCAGCAGCCATGTTCGACGGGATGGCTACACCTTC

d_call: NA
j_call: TRBJ1-2
clone_size: NA
v_call: TRBV5-1
cdr3_aa: CASSPVSYGYTF
cdr3_nt: TGCGCCAGCAGCCCCGTTAGCTATGGCTACACCTTC

d_call: NA
j_call: TRBJ2-7
clone_size: NA
v_call: TRBV4-3
cdr3_aa: CASSQELALQSYEQYF
cdr3_nt: TGCGCCAGCAGCCAAGAGCTAGCGCTACAATCCTACGAGCAGTACTTC

d_call: NA
j_call: TRBJ1-1
clone_size: NA
v_call: TRBV6-5
cdr3_aa: CASRDTTDLGAFF
cdr3_nt: TGTGCCAGCAGAGACACGACAGATCTCGGAGCTTTCTTT

d_call: NA
j_call: TRBJ1-2
clone_size: NA
v_call: TRBV5-6
cdr3_aa: CASSLVGRNYGYTF
cdr3_nt: TGTGCCAGCAGCTTGGTTGGCAGAAACTATGGCTACACCTTC

d_call: NA
j_call: TRBJ2-3
clone_size: NA
v_call: TRBV6-1
cdr3_aa: CASRRVGQGDTQYF
cdr3_nt: TGTGCCAGCAGAAGAGTAGGGCAGGGAGATACGCAGTATTTT

d_call: TRBD1
j_call: TRBJ1-2
clone_size: once
v_call: TRBV2
cdr3_aa: CASSPWTGGDGYTF
cdr3_nt: TGTGCCAGCAGCCCTTGGACAGGGGGCGATGGCTACACCTTC

d_call: NA
j_call: TRBJ2-5
clone_size: NA
v_call: TRBV9
cdr3_aa: CASSVRGVGNQETQYF
cdr3_nt: TGTGCCAGCAGCGTACGTGGCGTGGGGAATCAAGAGACCCAGTACTTC

d_call: NA
j_call: TRBJ2-6
clone_size: few
v_call: TRBV5-1
cdr3_aa: CASIWGGQPSGANVLTF
cdr3_nt: TGCGCCAGCATCTGGGGGGGACAGCCCTCTGGGGCCAACGTCCTGACTTTC

d_call: NA
j_call: TRBJ1-2
clone_size: NA
v_call: TRBV7-9
cdr3_aa: CASSLAGSAWGGYTF
cdr3_nt: TGTGCCAGCAGCTTAGCGGGGTCGGCATGGGGAGGCTACACCTTC

d_call: TRBD1
j_call: TRBJ1-1
clone_size: once
v_call: TRBV6-5
cdr3_aa: CASSYGDRGRTEAFF
cdr3_nt: TGTGCCAGCAGTTACGGGGACAGGGGAAGAACTGAAGCTTTCTTT

d_call: NA
j_call: TRBJ1-5
clone_size: NA
v_call: TRBV5-1
cdr3_aa: CASSYGAGANQPQHF
cdr3_nt: TGCGCCAGCAGCTACGGCGCCGGTGCAAATCAGCCCCAGCATTTT

d_call: TRBD1
j_call: TRBJ1-2
clone_size: NA
v_call: TRBV5-4
cdr3_aa: CASSLPWEGAFGYTF
cdr3_nt: TGTGCCAGCAGCCTACCGTGGGAGGGGGCATTCGGCTACACCTTC

d_call: NA
j_call: TRBJ2-2
clone_size: NA
v_call: TRBV7-2
cdr3_aa: CASSPSWGGGELFF
cdr3_nt: TGTGCCAGCAGCCCGAGTTGGGGTGGCGGGGAGCTGTTTTTT

d_call: TRBD1
j_call: TRBJ2-7
clone_size: NA
v_call: TRBV6-6
cdr3_aa: CASSGTESEQYF
cdr3_nt: TGTGCCAGCAGCGGGACAGAATCCGAGCAGTACTTC

d_call: NA
j_call: TRBJ1-6
clone_size: NA
v_call: TRBV28
cdr3_aa: CASRAAQGLNSPLHF
cdr3_nt: TGTGCCAGCAGGGCGGCCCAGGGCCTTAATTCACCCCTCCACTTT

d_call: NA
j_call: TRBJ1-2
clone_size: NA
v_call: TRBV19
cdr3_aa: CASSTHIYGYTF
cdr3_nt: TGTGCCAGTAGTACTCACATCTATGGCTACACCTTC

d_call: NA
j_call: TRBJ2-1
clone_size: once
v_call: TRBV5-4
cdr3_aa: CASRPDLHNEQFF
cdr3_nt: TGTGCCAGCAGACCCGACTTACACAATGAGCAGTTCTTC

d_call: NA
j_call: TRBJ2-3
clone_size: NA
v_call: TRBV28
cdr3_aa: CASSVGTASTDTQYF
cdr3_nt: TGTGCCAGCAGTGTCGGGACCGCCAGCACAGATACGCAGTATTTT

d_call: NA
j_call: TRBJ2-3
clone_size: NA
v_call: TRBV5-6
cdr3_aa: CASSRTGNTQYF
cdr3_nt: TGTGCCAGCAGCCGGACGGGTAATACGCAGTATTTT

d_call: TRBD1
j_call: TRBJ2-1
clone_size: few
v_call: TRBV7-3
cdr3_aa: CASSPQGQHEQFF
cdr3_nt: TGTGCCAGCAGCCCCCAGGGACAGCATGAGCAGTTCTTC

d_call: TRBD2
j_call: TRBJ2-7
clone_size: NA
v_call: TRBV19
cdr3_aa: CASSIRLAGSYEQYF
cdr3_nt: TGTGCCAGTAGTATCCGGCTAGCGGGGTCCTACGAGCAGTACTTC

d_call: NA
j_call: TRBJ1-3
clone_size: NA
v_call: TRBV28
cdr3_aa: CASSLVNGNTIYF
cdr3_nt: TGTGCCAGCAGTTTGGTTAATGGAAACACCATATATTTT

d_call: NA
j_call: TRBJ1-1
clone_size: once
v_call: TRBV18
cdr3_aa: CASSPGVGKDTEAFF
cdr3_nt: TGTGCCAGCTCACCAGGCGTGGGTAAGGACACTGAAGCTTTCTTT

d_call: TRBD1
j_call: TRBJ1-2
clone_size: NA
v_call: TRBV28
cdr3_aa: CASSLWQGAGYGYTF
cdr3_nt: TGTGCCAGCAGTTTATGGCAGGGGGCCGGCTATGGCTACACCTTC

d_call: NA
j_call: TRBJ1-2
clone_size: NA
v_call: TRBV6-5
cdr3_aa: CASSYSGKQPIGYTF
cdr3_nt: TGTGCCAGCAGTTACTCAGGAAAACAGCCGATTGGCTACACCTTC

d_call: TRBD1
j_call: TRBJ1-2
clone_size: few
v_call: TRBV14
cdr3_aa: CASSPDRVYGYTF
cdr3_nt: TGTGCCAGCAGCCCGGACAGGGTCTATGGCTACACCTTC

d_call: TRBD2
j_call: TRBJ2-1
clone_size: NA
v_call: TRBV27
cdr3_aa: CASRGAGASDNEQFF
cdr3_nt: TGTGCCAGCAGGGGAGCGGGGGCGTCGGACAATGAGCAGTTCTTC

d_call: NA
j_call: TRBJ1-2
clone_size: NA
v_call: TRBV9
cdr3_aa: CASRSRANYGYTF
cdr3_nt: TGTGCCAGCAGGAGTAGGGCTAACTATGGCTACACCTTC

d_call: NA
j_call: TRBJ1-1
clone_size: NA
v_call: TRBV5-1
cdr3_aa: CASSLGQGSMNTEAFF
cdr3_nt: TGCGCCAGCAGCTTGGGGCAGGGAAGCATGAACACTGAAGCTTTCTTT

d_call: TRBD1
j_call: TRBJ1-2
clone_size: NA
v_call: TRBV30
cdr3_aa: CAWSRDSNYGYTF
cdr3_nt: TGTGCCTGGAGCCGGGACAGCAACTATGGCTACACCTTC

d_call: NA
j_call: TRBJ2-1
clone_size: NA
v_call: TRBV11-3
cdr3_aa: CASSRSPSYNEQFF
cdr3_nt: TGTGCCAGCAGCCGATCCCCGTCCTACAATGAGCAGTTCTTC

d_call: NA
j_call: TRBJ1-2
clone_size: once
v_call: TRBV2
cdr3_aa: CASSEGLGGRGNYGYTF
cdr3_nt: TGTGCCAGCAGTGAAGGTCTGGGTGGCAGGGGTAACTATGGCTACACCTTC

d_call: NA
j_call: TRBJ1-1
clone_size: NA
v_call: TRBV5-1
cdr3_aa: CASSFRMNTEAFF
cdr3_nt: TGCGCCAGCAGCTTCAGAATGAACACTGAAGCTTTCTTT

d_call: NA
j_call: TRBJ2-7
clone_size: NA
v_call: TRBV28
cdr3_aa: CASRDPDRLGVYEQYF
cdr3_nt: TGTGCCAGCAGAGATCCCGACAGACTCGGGGTCTACGAGCAGTACTTC